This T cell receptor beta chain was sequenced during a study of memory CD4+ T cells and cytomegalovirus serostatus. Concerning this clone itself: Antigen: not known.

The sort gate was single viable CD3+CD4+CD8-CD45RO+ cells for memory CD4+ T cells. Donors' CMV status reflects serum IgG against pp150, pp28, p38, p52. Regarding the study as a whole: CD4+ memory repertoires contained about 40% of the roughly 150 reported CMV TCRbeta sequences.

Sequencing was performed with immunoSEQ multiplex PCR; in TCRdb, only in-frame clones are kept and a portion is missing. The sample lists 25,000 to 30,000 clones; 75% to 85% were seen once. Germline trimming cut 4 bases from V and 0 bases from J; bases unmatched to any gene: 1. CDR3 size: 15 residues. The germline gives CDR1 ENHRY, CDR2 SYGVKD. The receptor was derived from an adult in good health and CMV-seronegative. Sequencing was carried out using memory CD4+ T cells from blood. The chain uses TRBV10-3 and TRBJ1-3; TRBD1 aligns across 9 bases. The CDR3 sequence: CAISGGQGSGNTIYF. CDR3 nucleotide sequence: TGTGCCATCAGTGGGGGACAGGGCTCTGGAAACACCATATATTTT.